Listed below are T cell receptor beta chains from one sample, sequenced in a study of early T cells in non-severe SARS-CoV-2 infection. TCRdb reanalysed the 5' RACE reads using MiXCR and keeps one entry per CDR3 protein. The table lists approximately 110,000 distinct CDR3 sequences, 14% to 15% of them singletons. The sequenced sample consisted of whole blood. The receptors originated from an adult who was a healthcare worker with PCR-confirmed SARS-CoV-2 infection or an uninfected control (not recorded which). The CDR3 runs from the conserved cysteine through the conserved F or W. Each record gives: J gene, clone size, D gene, V gene, CDR3 protein, CDR3 DNA. A D gene is named only where the DNA matches it firmly. Rows may omit the clone size; those that give it use once, few, many or a size class.

TRBJ2-7 many TRBD2 TRBV12-3/TRBV12-4 CASSFGLGGGLAYEQYF TGTGCCAGCAGTTTCGGACTAGGCGGGGGGTTGGCCTACGAGCAGTACTTC
TRBJ2-4 - - TRBV4-1 CASSQGAVLARRGNIQYF TGCGCCAGCAGCCAAGGAGCCGTCCTGGCACGTCGGGGAAACATTCAGTACTTC
TRBJ2-1 - - TRBV9 CASTVGWRGSYNEQFF TGTGCCAGCACCGTCGGTTGGCGGGGTTCCTACAATGAGCAGTTCTTC
TRBJ1-1 - - TRBV11-2 CASSFQMDTEAFF TGTGCCAGCAGCTTCCAAATGGACACTGAAGCTTTCTTT
TRBJ2-1 - - TRBV18 CASSPRSKVYEQFF TGTGCCAGCTCACCACGGTCCAAAGTTTATGAGCAGTTCTTC
TRBJ2-5 few - TRBV5-4 CASTPLDRQETQYF TGTGCCAGCACGCCCTTGGACAGACAAGAGACCCAGTACTTC
TRBJ1-1 few - TRBV3-1 CASSRRDTEAFF TGTGCCAGCAGCCGGCGGGACACTGAAGCTTTCTTT
TRBJ2-7 few TRBD1 TRBV6-2/TRBV6-3 CASSYSTGSEQYF TGTGCCAGCAGTTACTCGACAGGGTCCGAGCAGTACTTC
TRBJ2-4 - - TRBV5-1 CASSPRTAENIQYF TGCGCCAGCAGCCCGCGGACTGCTGAAAACATTCAGTACTTC
TRBJ1-3 many - TRBV6-1 CASSEFQGKGNTIYF TGTGCCAGCAGTGAATTTCAGGGGAAAGGAAACACCATATATTTT
TRBJ1-5 few TRBD1 TRBV4-1 CASSQDGTGNQPQHF TGCGCCAGCAGCCAAGATGGGACAGGGAACCAGCCCCAGCATTTT
TRBJ2-3 - - TRBV5-1 CASSFTTGSTDTQYF TGCGCCAGCAGCTTCACAACAGGGAGCACAGATACGCAGTATTTT
TRBJ1-2 few TRBD1 TRBV5-1 CASSRGQGESYTF TGCGCCAGCAGCCGGGGACAGGGAGAAAGCTACACCTTC
TRBJ1-4 few TRBD1 TRBV28 CASRQGGSNEKLFF TGTGCCAGCAGACAAGGGGGCTCTAATGAAAAACTGTTTTTT
TRBJ2-7 few - TRBV27 CASSFGTSQYF TGTGCCAGCAGTTTCGGGACCAGTCAGTACTTC
TRBJ1-2 - - TRBV6-4 CASTGREGYTF TGTGCCAGCACGGGCAGAGAAGGCTACACCTTC
TRBJ2-3 - TRBD2 TRBV6-5 CASKRGTSGFTDTQYF TGTGCCAGCAAGAGGGGGACTAGCGGTTTCACAGATACGCAGTATTTT
TRBJ2-5 few - TRBV2 CASSVTSKETQYF TGTGCCAGCAGTGTAACTAGCAAAGAGACCCAGTACTTC
TRBJ2-1 - - TRBV18 CASSPGSLGRTEQFF TGTGCCAGCTCACCGGGAAGTCTGGGGCGTACTGAGCAGTTCTTC
TRBJ1-2 few TRBD1 TRBV19 CASSMGTVGGYTF TGTGCCAGTAGTATGGGGACAGTTGGCGGCTACACCTTC
TRBJ1-2 - - TRBV19 CASSPTGGGTLGYTF TGTGCCAGTAGTCCCACAGGAGGGGGGACACTTGGCTACACCTTC